These 21 T cell receptor beta chains share one sample of origin, sequenced in a study of breast tumors, draining lymph nodes, adjacent tissues. Breast cancer patients provided tissue from their axillary draining lymph nodes. MiXCR, run by TCRdb on the multiplex PCR reads, gives a single entry per CDR3 protein. The sample has approximately 250,000 distinct CDR3 sequences, less than 40% seen once. Material: axillary lymph node tissue. All receptors come from a female donor with breast cancer. Some clones in this sample may be carry-over from other donors' samples.

This clonotype showed up many times. The gene calls are TRBV20-1 and TRBJ1-2; maybe TRBD1 (5 bases). The CDR3 sequence is 13 residues long. Trimming took 3 bases from V and 0 from J, leaving 8 bases between them. Germline V gene sequence: CDR1 DFQATT, CDR2 SNEGSKA (reference sequence). The CDR3 reads CSASEGSNYGYTF. CDR3 in DNA: TGCAGTGCTAGTGAGGGGTCTAACTATGGCTACACCTTC.

This clonotype was recorded at least ten times. V is TRBV9 and J is TRBJ2-3; D tentatively fits TRBD1 or TRBD2 (5 bases each). Trimming took off 0 bases at V and 3 bases at J, with 8 bases between the two ends. Germline-derived CDR1 and CDR2 are SGDLS and YYNGEE. The CDR3 loop spans 14 amino acids. The CDR3 nucleotides read TGTGCCAGCAGCGTAGCTTGGGGGACAGATACGCAGTATTTT. Amino acids: CASSVAWGTDTQYF. The variable domain in full, with the rest retrieved from reference TRBV9 and TRBJ2-3, is DSGVTQTPKHLITATGQRVTLRCSPRSGDLSVYWYQQSLDQGLQFLIQYYNGEERAKGNILERFSAQQFPDLHSELNLSSLELGDSALYFCASSVAWGTDTQYFGPGTRLTVL.

This clonotype was recorded at least ten times. J is TRBJ2-3 and V is TRBV4-3; 12 bases fit TRBD2. CDR1 and CDR2 (germline): LGHNA, YSLEER. Trimming took 3 bases from V and 7 from J; bases not matched to a gene: 5. The CDR3 has 15 residues. CDR3 in amino acids: CASSQLAGGVNTQYF. The CDR3 nucleotides read TGCGCCAGCAGCCAGCTAGCGGGGGGGGTAAATACGCAGTATTTT.

The chain carries TRBV4-1 and TRBJ2-3; 8 positions match TRBD1. Germline CDR1 is MGHRA and CDR2 is YSYEKL. V gave up 4 bases and J gave up 2 bases; unmatched junction bases: 17. The CDR3 totals 19 residues. CDR3 amino acids: CASSPRAGQGDYFTDTQYF. The CDR3 nucleotides read TGCGCCAGCAGCCCCCGAGCAGGACAGGGAGACTACTTCACAGATACGCAGTATTTT.

V gene TRBV7-2 combines with J gene TRBJ1-1; TRBD1 aligns across 10 bases. CDR3 size: 17 residues. In germline, CDR1 is SGHTA, CDR2 FQGNSA. V lost 3 bases, J lost 4 bases, and 11 bases stayed unmatched. The CDR3 sequence is CASSFNPGRTGGTEAFF. The CDR3 DNA sequence: TGTGCCAGCAGCTTCAACCCGGGGCGGACAGGGGGCACTGAAGCTTTCTTT. The full variable domain, in which reference TRBV7-2 and TRBJ1-1 provide the parts outside the CDR3, is GAGVSQSPSNKVTEKGKDVELRCDPISGHTALYWYRQSLGQGLEFLIYFQGNSAPDKSGLPSDRFSAERTGGSVSTLTIQRTQQEDSAVYLCASSFNPGRTGGTEAFFGQGTRLTVV.

This clonotype occurred a few times. This chain links TRBV6-5 with TRBJ2-5, with D tentatively TRBD1 or TRBD2 (5 bases each). Germline loops: CDR1 MNHEY, CDR2 SVGAGI. The V end lost 0 bases, the J end lost 2 bases, and 13 bases lay between the germline ends. The CDR3 is made up of 16 amino acids. The CDR3 loop reads CASSYSTGAGQETQYF. The CDR3, as DNA: TGTGCCAGCAGTTACTCGACCGGGGCAGGGCAAGAGACCCAGTACTTC.

The chain employs TRBV5-5 and TRBJ1-2; 10 bases are a match to TRBD1. V gave up 0 bases and J gave up 4 bases; unmatched junction bases: 3. CDR3 length equals 15 residues. CDR1 and CDR2 (germline): SGHKS, YYEKEE (reference sequence). The CDR3 loop is CASSLGQGAIYGYTF. CDR3 DNA sequence: TGTGCCAGCAGCTTGGGACAGGGGGCTATCTATGGCTACACCTTC.

This clonotype occurred many times. The gene calls are TRBV20-1 and TRBJ2-7; TRBD2 matches at 9 bases. Germline CDR1 is DFQATT and CDR2 is SNEGSKA (reference sequence). The CDR3 is 14 amino acids. Trimming took 1 base from V and 7 from J; bases not matched to a gene: 8. The CDR3 here is CSARVPGLAWEQYF. CDR3 nucleotides: TGCAGTGCTAGAGTCCCGGGACTAGCATGGGAGCAGTACTTC.

This clonotype was observed many times. The chain couples TRBV11-2 to TRBJ2-5; D is tentatively TRBD1 or TRBD2 (6 bases each). The V end lost 6 bases, the J end lost 5 bases, and 16 bases lay between the germline ends. The CDR3 spans 14 residues. Germline V CDR1 and CDR2: SGHAT, FQNNGV. CDR3 residues: CASRTTWGAETQYF. Here the CDR3 DNA reads TGTGCCAGCAGAACCACCTGGGGGGCCGAGACCCAGTACTTC.

This chain links TRBV4-1 with TRBJ2-5; D not certain. From germline, CDR1 is MGHRA and CDR2 YSYEKL. Deletions cut 4 bases from V and 2 bases from J, with 11 bases between. The CDR3 runs to 14 residues. The CDR3 sequence: CASSRPARQETQYF. As DNA, the CDR3 is TGCGCCAGCAGCCGACCTGCACGGCAAGAGACCCAGTACTTC.

With respect to this clonotype: The CDR3 ends on some other residue instead of the conserved phenylalanine or tryptophan, so this is likely a read error. The chain is built from TRBV10-3 and TRBJ1-2; 8 nucleotides match TRBD1. The CDR3 extends over 14 amino acids. V dropped 3 bases and J dropped 6; count of bases not matched to a gene: 6. Germline CDR1 and CDR2: ENHRY and SYGVKD. The CDR3 here is CAISDTRQGNGYTL. CDR3 bases: TGTGCCATCAGTGATACCCGACAGGGGAATGGCTACACCCTC.

This clonotype was counted at least ten times. The chain couples TRBV7-6 to TRBJ2-2; no definite D call. The V and J ends lost 5 bases and 5 bases respectively, with 15 bases between them. The CDR3 has 15 residues. Germline CDR1 reads SGHVS; CDR2 reads FNYEAQ. The CDR3 DNA reads as TGTGCCAGCAGCCCTCGGCCAGCCGAGACCGGGGAGCTGTTTTTT. The encoded protein is CASSPRPAETGELFF. The variable domain in full, with the rest retrieved from reference TRBV7-6 and TRBJ2-2, is GAGVSQSPRYKVTKRGQDVALRCDPISGHVSLYWYRQALGQGPEFLTYFNYEAQQDKSGLPNDRFSAERPEGSISTLTIQRTEQRDSAMYRCASSPRPAETGELFFGEGSRLTVL.

This chain connects TRBV20-1 to TRBJ1-4, with a weak D call TRBD1 (5 bases). Germline CDR1 and CDR2: DFQATT and SNEGSKA (reference sequence). V lost 5 bases to trimming and J lost 10 bases, with 17 bases between them. The CDR3 sequence is 13 residues long. CDR3 loop: CSASDGADGKLFF. CDR3 DNA: TGCAGTGCTTCGGACGGGGCGGACGGAAAACTGTTTTTT.

This clonotype appeared a few times. J is TRBJ2-1 and V is TRBV3-1; 7 nucleotides agree with TRBD2. The CDR3 is made up of 15 amino acids. V was pared by 0 bases and J by 4 bases, with 3 bases of the junction left unmatched. CDR1 LGHDT and CDR2 YNNKEL come from the germline V gene (reference sequence). The chain's CDR3 is CASSQDGTTYNEQFF. In nucleotides, the CDR3 is TGTGCCAGCAGCCAAGACGGGACTACGTACAATGAGCAGTTCTTC.

The rearrangement joins TRBV7-9 to TRBJ2-5; TRBD2 agrees at 11 bases. Germline CDR1 and CDR2: SEHNR and FQNEAQ (reference sequence). V lost 6 bases and J lost 9; bases outside the gene matches: 9. The CDR3 is 14 residues long. The CDR3 reads CASRLAGARGAQYF. CDR3 bases: TGTGCCAGCAGACTAGCGGGAGCAAGAGGGGCCCAGTACTTC.

Many counts were recorded for this clonotype. The chain joins TRBV20-1 to TRBJ1-2; 10 bases are a match to TRBD1. The CDR3 length is 12 residues. Germline values: CDR1 DFQATT, CDR2 SNEGSKA (reference sequence). J gave up 4 bases and V 5 bases, and 1 base lay outside the gene matches. The DNA of the CDR3 is TGCAGTGCTGGGGACAGGGGCTATGGCTACACCTTC. Translating it yields CSAGDRGYGYTF.

The sample holds many counts of this clonotype. J is TRBJ1-2 and V is TRBV6-5; TRBD1 matches at 7 bases. With 7 bases clipped from V and 8 bases from J, the junction kept 13 bases outside the gene matches. Germline lookup yields CDR1 MNHEY and CDR2 SVGAGI. This CDR3 has 14 amino acids. CDR3: CASTPNDRVRGYTF. Written as DNA, the CDR3 is TGTGCCAGCACACCGAATGACAGGGTGAGAGGCTACACCTTC.

This clonotype was seen repeatedly, ten times or more. The rearrangement uses TRBV5-6 and TRBJ1-6; D remains ambiguous. Germline V gives CDR1 SGHDT, CDR2 YYEEEE. V lost 4 bases, J lost 7 bases, and 9 bases lay in between. CDR3 length: 13 amino acids. The CDR3 DNA is TGTGCCAGCAGCGTAACTTTCAATTCACCCCTCCACTTT. Amino acid sequence: CASSVTFNSPLHF.

Ten or more counts support this clonotype. The chain employs TRBV6-6 and TRBJ1-6; D is perhaps TRBD1 (5 bases). Trimming pared 6 bases from V and 8 bases from J, leaving 14 bases between. The CDR3 is 14 amino acids. Germline V gene lookup returns CDR1 MNHNY and CDR2 SVGAGI (reference sequence). CDR3 amino acids: CASSFVGTDSPLHF. The CDR3 nucleotides read TGTGCCAGCAGCTTCGTGGGGACGGATTCACCCCTCCACTTT.

The chain joins TRBV7-9 to TRBJ2-3; 12 nucleotides agree with TRBD2. V lost 1 base to trimming and J lost 2 bases; unmatched junction nucleotides: 4. Germline V gene data show CDR1 as SEHNR and CDR2 as FQNEAQ (reference sequence). This CDR3 is 17 amino acids long. CDR3 DNA sequence: TGTGCCAGCAGCTTAGTTGGACTAGCGGGGCACACAGATACGCAGTATTTT. As protein: CASSLVGLAGHTDTQYF.

This clonotype occurred many times. The V gene is TRBV25-1, the J gene TRBJ2-1, with 9 bases lining up with TRBD2. Losses at the gene ends were 3 bases for V and 6 bases for J; bases not matched to a gene: 6. Germline CDR1 MGHDK, CDR2 SYGVNS. The CDR3 length is 15 residues. The CDR3 region has the DNA TGTGCCAGCAGTGAGGGGGGACTAGCCGGCAATGAGCAGTTCTTC. The encoded protein is CASSEGGLAGNEQFF.